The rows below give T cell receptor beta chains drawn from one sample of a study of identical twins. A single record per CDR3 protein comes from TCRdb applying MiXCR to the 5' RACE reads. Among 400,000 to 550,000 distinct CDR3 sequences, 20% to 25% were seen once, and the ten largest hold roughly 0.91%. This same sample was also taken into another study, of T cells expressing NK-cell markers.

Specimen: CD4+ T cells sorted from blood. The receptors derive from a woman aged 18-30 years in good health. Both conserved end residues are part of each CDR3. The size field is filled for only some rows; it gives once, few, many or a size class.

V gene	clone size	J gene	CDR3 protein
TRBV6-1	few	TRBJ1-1	CASRKNREGPNTEAFF
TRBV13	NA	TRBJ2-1	CASRRSGGAYNEQFF
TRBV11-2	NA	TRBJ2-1	CASSTGPYNEQFF
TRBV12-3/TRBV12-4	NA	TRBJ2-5	CASSFVIRTQYF
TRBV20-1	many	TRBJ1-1	CSARPRGGDTEAFF
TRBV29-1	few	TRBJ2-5	CSGGGGQQETQYF
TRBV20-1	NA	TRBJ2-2	CSARPDSTGELFF
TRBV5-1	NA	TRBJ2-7	CASSLAGQGPLEQYF
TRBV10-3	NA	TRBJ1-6	CAISEAGQANSPLHF
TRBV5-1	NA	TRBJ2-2	CASSPIRGEAPGELFF
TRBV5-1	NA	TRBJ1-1	CASRNQGATTEAFF
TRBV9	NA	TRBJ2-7	CASSVAQRPYEQYF
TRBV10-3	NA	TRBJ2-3	CAILTSGGADYTDTQYF
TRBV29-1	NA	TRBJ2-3	CSVARRADTQYF
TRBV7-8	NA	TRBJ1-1	CASSLGAREAFF
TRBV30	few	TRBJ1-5	CAWSTAGLRNQPQHF
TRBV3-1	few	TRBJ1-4	CASSPGQGGYEKLFF
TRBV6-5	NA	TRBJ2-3	CASSLRESTDTQYF
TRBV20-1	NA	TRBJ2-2	CSASGLAGTGELFF
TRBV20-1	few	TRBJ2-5	CSARGARDTSQETQYF
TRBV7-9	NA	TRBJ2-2	CASSLMAGEGELFF
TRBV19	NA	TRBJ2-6	CASSPQSGTSSGANVLTF
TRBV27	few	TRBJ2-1	CASSLFAGAPSAKQFF
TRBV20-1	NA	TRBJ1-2	CSARTEGGGYTF
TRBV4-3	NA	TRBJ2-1	CASSQGPGPREQFF
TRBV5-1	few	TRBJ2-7	CASNREGLYEQYF
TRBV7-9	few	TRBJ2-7	CASSSLRTSGKGYEQYF
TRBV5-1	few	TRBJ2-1	CASSVRLAGNNEQFF
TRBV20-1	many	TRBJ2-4	CSATEKAKNIQYF
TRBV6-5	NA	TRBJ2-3	CASSYPQGTDTQYF
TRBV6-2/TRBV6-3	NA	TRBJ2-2	CASSYSRTGIGTGELFF
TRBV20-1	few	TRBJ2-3	CSARSKGSPDTQYF
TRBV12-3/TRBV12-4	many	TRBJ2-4	CASGGQATIKNIQYF
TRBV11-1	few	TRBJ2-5	CASSQGQQETQYF
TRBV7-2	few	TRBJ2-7	CASSSLSRQGHEQYF
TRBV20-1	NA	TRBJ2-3	CSAGLAGPDTQYF
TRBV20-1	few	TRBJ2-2	CSARESGVGLGRTGELFF
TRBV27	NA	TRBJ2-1	CASSLLGGRNEQFF
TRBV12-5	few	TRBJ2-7	CASGPLTPTYEQYF
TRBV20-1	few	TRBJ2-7	CSAKWQGASSYEQYF
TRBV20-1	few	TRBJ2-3	CSAFSGASTDTQYF
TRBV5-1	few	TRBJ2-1	CASSLNPAAGGNNEQFF
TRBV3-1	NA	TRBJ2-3	CASSQWTGSTDTQYF
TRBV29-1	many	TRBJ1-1	CSVGGHTEAFF
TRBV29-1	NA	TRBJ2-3	CSVLGGGSDTQYF
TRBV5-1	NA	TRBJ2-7	CASLGQGPNEQYF
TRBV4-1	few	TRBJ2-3	CASSIPGLAKDTQYF
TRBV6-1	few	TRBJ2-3	CATTLAGLSDTQYF
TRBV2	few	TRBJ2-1	CASSEGTLGEQFF
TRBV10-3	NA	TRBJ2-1	CATSPGLAGNEQFF
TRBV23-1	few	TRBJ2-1	CASRPEGVFGSNEQFF